Following are 25 T cell receptor beta chains from one sample sequenced in a study of T cell responses to AZD1222 COVID-19 vaccine. Sequenced by immunoSEQ multiplex PCR; TCRdb stores in-frame clones only, minus some. The sample lists 150,000 to 200,000 clones; about 90% were seen once. The specimen comprised peripheral blood, sampled 28 days after the second dose of the MenACWY control vaccine. The receptor source for this set is an adult who received the MenACWY meningococcal vaccine as a control.

V is TRBV19 and J is TRBJ2-1; D is unresolved. V lost 6 bases, J lost 7 bases, and 13 bases lay in between. The CDR3 totals 13 residues. The germline gives CDR1 LNHDA, CDR2 SQIVND (reference sequence). This chain's CDR3 is CASSPNWSNEQFF. DNA of the CDR3: TGTGCCAGTAGCCCAAACTGGAGTAATGAGCAGTTCTTC.

In its sample, this clone was seen once. This chain connects TRBV24-1 to TRBJ1-2; weak D call: TRBD1 (5 bases). The CDR3 loop spans 12 amino acids. V dropped 9 bases and J dropped 3 bases, with 10 bases sitting between them. Germline V CDR1 and CDR2: KGHDR, SFDVKD. The CDR3 DNA is TGTGCCACCCCTTTGGGGCACTATGGCTACACCTTC. Its protein is CATPLGHYGYTF.

In this sample, this clone turned up once. This chain connects TRBV28 to TRBJ1-2; the D gene is possibly TRBD1 (5 bases). CDR3 length equals 10 residues. Germline loops: CDR1 MDHEN, CDR2 SYDVKM. The CDR3 is CATEHYGYTF. Here the CDR3 DNA reads TGTGCGACAGAACACTATGGCTACACCTTC.

This clone was found a few times. The chain recombines TRBV9 with TRBJ1-5; perhaps TRBD1 as D (5 bases). Trimming removed 3 bases at V and 7 bases at J, with 17 bases between. This CDR3 is 15 amino acids long. Germline CDR1 and CDR2: SGDLS and YYNGEE. CDR3 residues: CASSASDGGGQPQHF. In DNA form, the CDR3 reads TGTGCCAGCAGCGCGTCGGACGGGGGAGGACAGCCCCAGCATTTT.

A single count supports this clone. The chain is built from TRBV6-1 and TRBJ1-6; possibly TRBD1 for D (5 bases). From germline, CDR1 is MNHNS and CDR2 SASEGT. The CDR3 is 15 residues long. V lost 2 bases and J 10 bases, leaving 15 bases between the germline ends. In nucleotides, the CDR3 is TGTGCCAGCAGTGAATTGGGGACCCAGAGCTCACCCCTCCACTTT. Translation: CASSELGTQSSPLHF.

J is TRBJ1-1 and V is TRBV5-4; D remains ambiguous. The V and J ends lost 0 bases and 6 bases respectively, with 6 bases between them. Germline loops: CDR1 SGHNT, CDR2 YYREEE (reference sequence). This CDR3 contains 12 residues. DNA for the CDR3: TGTGCCAGCAGCTTGGCGGGGTCTGAAGCTTTCTTT. Protein product: CASSLAGSEAFF.

V gene TRBV7-8 combines with J gene TRBJ2-1; tentative D call: TRBD2 (6 bases). This CDR3 is built from 15 residues. Trimming removed 5 bases from V and 2 bases from J, with 13 bases in between. Germline V gene data show CDR1 as SGHVS and CDR2 as FQNEAQ. The CDR3 here is CASSVSGSTYNEQFF. The CDR3 coding sequence is TGTGCCAGCAGCGTGAGCGGGTCCACCTACAATGAGCAGTTCTTC.

This chain connects TRBV2 to TRBJ2-2; TRBD2 aligns across 9 bases. This CDR3 has 14 residues. The V gene's germline CDR1 is SNHLY and CDR2 FYNNEI. V lost 10 bases, J lost 5 bases, and 8 bases stayed unmatched. The CDR3 nucleotides are TGTGCCACCTATAGCGGGAGTTGGACCGGGGAGCTGTTTTTT. Translated: CATYSGSWTGELFF. The full variable domain, with the rest looked up from reference TRBV2 and TRBJ2-2, is EPEVTQTPSHQVTQMGQEVILRCVPISNHLYFYWYRQILGQKVEFLVSFYNNEISEKSEIFDDQFSVERPDGSNFTLKIRSTKLEDSAMYFCATYSGSWTGELFFGEGSRLTVL.

The chain joins TRBV24-1 to TRBJ1-6; D ambiguous. The CDR3 covers 14 residues. The germline CDR1 and CDR2 sequences are KGHDR and SFDVKD. V was trimmed by 2 bases and J by 6 bases, leaving 7 bases between them. The CDR3 loop reads CATSDSGFNSPLHF. The CDR3 region has the DNA TGTGCCACCAGTGATTCGGGTTTTAATTCACCCCTCCACTTT.

V usage is TRBV24-1 and J usage is TRBJ1-5, with 8 nucleotides matching TRBD1. Germline V gene data show CDR1 as KGHDR and CDR2 as SFDVKD. After removal of 7 bases from V and 6 bases from J, the junction contained 4 bases not matched to a gene. The CDR3 is made up of 13 amino acids. DNA of the CDR3: TGTGCCACCAGCCGGACAGGGCTTCAGCCCCAGCATTTT. Protein product: CATSRTGLQPQHF.

This clone showed up just a few times. The genes are TRBV7-2 and TRBJ1-3; D gene ambiguous. V gave up 3 bases and J gave up 0 bases, with 12 bases separating them. Per the germline V gene, CDR1 is SGHTA and CDR2 is FQGNSA. The CDR3 contains 16 residues. Written as DNA, the CDR3 is TGTGCCAGCAGCTTCAGTCCGGGGATCTCTGGAAACACCATATATTTT. Its translation is CASSFSPGISGNTIYF. The complete variable domain, with remaining parts taken from reference TRBV7-2 and TRBJ1-3, reads GAGVSQSPSNKVTEKGKDVELRCDPISGHTALYWYRQSLGQGLEFLIYFQGNSAPDKSGLPSDRFSAERTGGSVSTLTIQRTQQEDSAVYLCASSFSPGISGNTIYFGEGSWLTVV.

V gene TRBV3-1 (or the pseudogene TRBV3-2) combines with J gene TRBJ1-6; 7 positions match TRBD1. CDR1 and CDR2 from the germline V gene are LGHDT and YNNKEL (reference sequence). J was trimmed by 3 bases and V by 6 bases; bases with no gene match: 5. The length of the CDR3 is 15 residues. The CDR3 nucleotides are TGTGCCAGCAGGGATGGACAGGTCTATAATTCACCCCTCCACTTT. It codes for CASRDGQVYNSPLHF.

The chain is built from TRBV6-2 or TRBV6-3 and TRBJ1-2; 7 bases agree with TRBD1. Germline V gene data show CDR1 as MNHEY and CDR2 as SVGEGT. The CDR3 length is 19 residues. V lost 0 bases to trimming and J lost 6 bases; unmatched junction nucleotides: 19. The CDR3: CASSYSFFYRGGQVNGYTF. The CDR3 coding sequence is TGTGCCAGCAGTTACTCCTTTTTCTACAGAGGGGGCCAGGTAAATGGCTACACCTTC.

The rearrangement links TRBV3-1 (or the pseudogene TRBV3-2) to TRBJ2-5, with 7 bases identical to TRBD1. Unmatched junction bases numbered 6, after V lost 0 bases and J lost 2 bases. The CDR3 contains 16 residues. In germline, CDR1 is LGHDT, CDR2 YNNKEL (reference sequence). The CDR3 loop is CASSQDGGTAQETQYF. The CDR3 DNA follows: TGTGCCAGCAGCCAAGACGGTGGGACAGCACAAGAGACCCAGTACTTC.

The V gene is TRBV30, the J gene TRBJ1-1; D is uncertain. From germline, CDR1 is GTSNPN and CDR2 SVGIG (reference sequence). The CDR3 extends over 12 amino acids. The V and J ends lost 3 bases and 5 bases respectively, with 10 bases between them. The CDR3 nucleotides are TGTGCCTGGAGCGGGCGAGGGACTGAAGCTTTCTTT. As protein: CAWSGRGTEAFF.

The chain combines TRBV14 with TRBJ1-1, with TRBD1 identical over 7 bases. Losses at the gene ends were 4 bases for V and 3 bases for J; bases not matched to a gene: 8. The CDR3 consists of 15 residues. The germline V gene has CDR1 SGHDN and CDR2 FVKESK. CDR3 sequence reads: CASSLHRGMDTEAFF. CDR3 nucleotides: TGTGCCAGCAGCCTACACAGGGGTATGGACACTGAAGCTTTCTTT.

This clone came up once. This rearrangement joins TRBV10-2 to TRBJ1-5; D gene uncertain. Between the trimmed V and J ends, which lost 8 bases and 0 bases, there was a span of 8 bases. This CDR3 is built from 13 residues. The germline CDR1 and CDR2 sequences are WSHSY and SAAADI. The CDR3 DNA reads as TGCGCCAGCCGAGAGAATAGCAATCAGCCCCAGCATTTT. This codes for CASRENSNQPQHF.

V gene TRBV7-3 combines with J gene TRBJ2-1; D may be TRBD1 or TRBD2 (5 bases each). The CDR3 extends over 17 amino acids. Germline lookup yields CDR1 SGHTA and CDR2 FQGTGA. The V and J ends lost 5 bases and 6 bases respectively, with 23 bases between them. CDR3 amino acids: CASSPRSSPLGPNEQFF. The DNA for the CDR3 is TGTGCCAGCAGCCCTCGTTCCAGCCCATTGGGACCCAATGAGCAGTTCTTC.

The V gene is TRBV24-1, the J gene TRBJ2-1; D unresolved. The CDR3 length is 11 residues. The V end was cut by 4 bases, the J end by 6 bases, with 3 bases between. Per the germline V gene, CDR1 is KGHDR and CDR2 is SFDVKD. In DNA, the CDR3 is TGTGCCACCAGTGACTTCAATGAGCAGTTCTTC. It translates to CATSDFNEQFF.

This clone occurred a few times. This chain links TRBV28 with TRBJ1-6; D remains ambiguous. Germline V gene lookup returns CDR1 MDHEN and CDR2 SYDVKM. The CDR3 covers 12 residues. V lost 2 bases and J 13 bases, leaving 9 bases between the germline ends. The CDR3 region has the DNA TGTGCCAGCAGTTTAAACCCCGCCCCCCTCCACTTT. Residues: CASSLNPAPLHF.

V gene TRBV5-1 combines with J gene TRBJ1-6, with 7 bases identical to TRBD1. V trimming: 4 bases; J trimming: 8 bases; junction bases outside the gene matches: 6. The germline CDR1 and CDR2 sequences are SGHRS and YFSETQ. The CDR3 is 14 amino acids. The CDR3 protein is CASSLTGPYSPLHF. DNA for the CDR3: TGCGCCAGCAGCCTGACAGGGCCATATTCACCCCTCCACTTT.

The J gene is TRBJ1-2, the V gene TRBV7-9; unclear D gene. Germline assignment: CDR1 SEHNR and CDR2 FQNEAQ (reference sequence). Deletions cut 2 bases from V and 6 bases from J, with 7 bases between. The CDR3 spans 12 residues. The DNA for the CDR3 is TGTGCCAGCAGCTTATTGACTGATGGCTACACCTTC. Protein sequence: CASSLLTDGYTF.

The rearrangement links TRBV6-2 or TRBV6-3 to TRBJ1-1; weak D call: TRBD1 (5 bases). The CDR3 covers 12 residues. Trimming stripped 4 bases from V and 11 bases from J, with 14 bases between. In germline, CDR1 is MNHEY, CDR2 SVGEGT. CDR3 sequence (DNA): TGTGCCAGCAGTTCCAGGGCGACGGGGGCTTTCTTT. Translating gives CASSSRATGAFF.

This rearrangement joins TRBV28 to TRBJ1-2; unclear D gene. Looked up from germline, CDR1 is MDHEN and CDR2 is SYDVKM. The CDR3 runs to 16 residues. Trimming stripped 7 bases from V and 0 bases from J, with 18 bases between. The CDR3 nucleotides read TGTGCCAGCATTCTAGGCGGCTCCCAGACTAACTATGGCTACACCTTC. It codes for CASILGGSQTNYGYTF.

This clone was counted between two and nine times. The chain is built from TRBV30 and TRBJ1-2; no definite D call. Germline CDR1 reads GTSNPN; CDR2 reads SVGIG (reference sequence). Trimming pared 2 bases from V and 1 base from J, leaving 17 bases between. This CDR3 spans 16 amino acids. The chain's CDR3 is CAWSSNSEIGNYGYTF. The CDR3 DNA reads as TGTGCCTGGAGTTCAAACAGTGAAATCGGTAACTATGGCTACACCTTC. The full variable domain, rest sourced from reference TRBV30 and TRBJ1-2, is SQTIHQWPATLVQPVGSPLSLECTVEGTSNPNLYWYRQAAGRGLQLLFYSVGIGQISSEVPQNLSASRPQDRQFILSSKKLLLSDSGFYLCAWSSNSEIGNYGYTFGSGTRLTVV.